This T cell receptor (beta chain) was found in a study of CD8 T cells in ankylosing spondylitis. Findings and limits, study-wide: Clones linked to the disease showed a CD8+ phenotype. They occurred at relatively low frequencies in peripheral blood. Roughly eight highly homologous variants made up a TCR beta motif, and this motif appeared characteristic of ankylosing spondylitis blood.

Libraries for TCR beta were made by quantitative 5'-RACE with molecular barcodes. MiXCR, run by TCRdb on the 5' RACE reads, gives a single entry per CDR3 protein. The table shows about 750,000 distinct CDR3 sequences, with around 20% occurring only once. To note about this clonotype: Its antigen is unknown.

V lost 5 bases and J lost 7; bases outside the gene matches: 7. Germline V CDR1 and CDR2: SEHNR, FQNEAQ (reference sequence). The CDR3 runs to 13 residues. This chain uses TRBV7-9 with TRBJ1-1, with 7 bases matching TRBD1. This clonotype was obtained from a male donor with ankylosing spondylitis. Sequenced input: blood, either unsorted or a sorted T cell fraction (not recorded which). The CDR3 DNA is TGTGCCAGCAGCAGAACAGGGGAAAATGAAGCTTTCTTT. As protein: CASSRTGENEAFF.